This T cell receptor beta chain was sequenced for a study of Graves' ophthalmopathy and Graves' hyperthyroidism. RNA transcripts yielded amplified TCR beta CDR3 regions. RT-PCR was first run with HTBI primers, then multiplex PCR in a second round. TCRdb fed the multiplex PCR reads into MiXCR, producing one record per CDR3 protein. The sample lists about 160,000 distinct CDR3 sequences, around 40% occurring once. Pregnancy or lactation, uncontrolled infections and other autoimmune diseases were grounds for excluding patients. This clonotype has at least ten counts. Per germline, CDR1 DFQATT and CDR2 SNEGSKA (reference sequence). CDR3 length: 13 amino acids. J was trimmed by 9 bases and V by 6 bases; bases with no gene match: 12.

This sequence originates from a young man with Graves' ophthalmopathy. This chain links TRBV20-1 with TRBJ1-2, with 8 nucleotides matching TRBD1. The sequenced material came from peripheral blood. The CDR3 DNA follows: TGCAGTGCCGAGAGGACAGGGACTATGAGCTACACCTTC. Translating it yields CSAERTGTMSYTF.